This T cell receptor (beta chain) was sequenced for a study of blood T cell repertoires in COVID-19. As originally analysed: Scientists estimated how many nucleated cells there were by amplifying reference gene primers. Some clones are missing from TCRdb's copy, which holds only in-frame ones; the method was immunoSEQ multiplex PCR. That table is the source of V, J and clone size, and D and trimming were worked out from the DNA. The data hold over 100,000 clones, with around nine tenths observed a single time. This clone has just one count. V shed 2 bases and J 7 bases; nucleotides not matched to a gene: 8. Germline CDR1 SGHRS, CDR2 YFSETQ. The CDR3 spans 16 residues.

The TCR originated in a woman in her 70s with COVID-19, enrolled during active disease. Sequencing was performed on peripheral blood. The chain links TRBV5-1 to TRBJ2-1, with 11 nucleotides matching TRBD1. CDR3 loop: CASSFSGTGGGNEQFF. The CDR3 nucleotides are TGCGCCAGCAGCTTTTCCGGGACAGGGGGTGGGAATGAGCAGTTCTTC.